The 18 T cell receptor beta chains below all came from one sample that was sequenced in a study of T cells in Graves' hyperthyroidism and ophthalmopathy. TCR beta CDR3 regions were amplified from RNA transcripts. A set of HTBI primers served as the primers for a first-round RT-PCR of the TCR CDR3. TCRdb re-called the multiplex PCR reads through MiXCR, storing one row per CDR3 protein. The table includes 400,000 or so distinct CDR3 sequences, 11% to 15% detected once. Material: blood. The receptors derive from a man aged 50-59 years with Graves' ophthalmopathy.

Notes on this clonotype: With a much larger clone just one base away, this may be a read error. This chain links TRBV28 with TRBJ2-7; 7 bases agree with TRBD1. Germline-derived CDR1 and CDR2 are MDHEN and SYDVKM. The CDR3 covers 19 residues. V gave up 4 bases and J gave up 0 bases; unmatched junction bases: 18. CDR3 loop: CASSSLGSMGTDLSYEQYF. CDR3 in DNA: TGTGCCAGCAGTTCGCTGGGTAGTATGGGGACAGACCTCTCCTACGAGCAGTACTTC.

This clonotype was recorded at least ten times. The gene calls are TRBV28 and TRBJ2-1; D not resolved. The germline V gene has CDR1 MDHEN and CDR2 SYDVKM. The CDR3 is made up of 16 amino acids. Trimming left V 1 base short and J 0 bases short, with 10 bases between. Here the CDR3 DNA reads TGTGCCAGCAGTTTATCTGGGGATAGCTCCTACAATGAGCAGTTCTTC. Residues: CASSLSGDSSYNEQFF. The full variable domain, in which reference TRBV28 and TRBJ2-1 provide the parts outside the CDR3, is DVKVTQSSRYLVKRTGEKVFLECVQDMDHENMFWYRQDPGLGLRLIYFSYDVKMKEKGDIPEGYSVSREKKERFSLILESASTNQTSMYLCASSLSGDSSYNEQFFGPGTRLTVL.

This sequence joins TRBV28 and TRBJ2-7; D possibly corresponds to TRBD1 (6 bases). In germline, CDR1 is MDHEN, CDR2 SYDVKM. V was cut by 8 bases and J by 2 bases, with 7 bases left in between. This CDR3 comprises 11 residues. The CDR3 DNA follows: TGTGCCAGCGGGGACACCTACGAGCAGTACTTC. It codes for CASGDTYEQYF.

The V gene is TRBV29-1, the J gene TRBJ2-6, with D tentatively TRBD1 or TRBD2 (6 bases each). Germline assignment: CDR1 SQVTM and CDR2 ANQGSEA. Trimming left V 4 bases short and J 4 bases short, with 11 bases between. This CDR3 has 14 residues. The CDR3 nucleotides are TGCAGCGTTGTAGGGGGGCTGGGGGCCAACGTCCTGACTTTC. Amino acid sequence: CSVVGGLGANVLTF.

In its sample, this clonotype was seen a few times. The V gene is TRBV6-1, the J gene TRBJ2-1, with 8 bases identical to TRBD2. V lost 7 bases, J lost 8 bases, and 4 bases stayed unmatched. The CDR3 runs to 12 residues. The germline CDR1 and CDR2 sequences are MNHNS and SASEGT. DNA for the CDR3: TGTGCCAGCACCGCGGGGGGTGATGAGCAGTTCTTC. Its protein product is CASTAGGDEQFF.

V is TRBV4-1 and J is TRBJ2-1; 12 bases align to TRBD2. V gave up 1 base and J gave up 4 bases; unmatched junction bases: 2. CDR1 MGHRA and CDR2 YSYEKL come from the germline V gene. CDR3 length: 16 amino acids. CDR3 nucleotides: TGCGCCAGCAGCCAAGGCGGACTAGCGGGGTACAATGAGCAGTTCTTC. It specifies CASSQGGLAGYNEQFF.

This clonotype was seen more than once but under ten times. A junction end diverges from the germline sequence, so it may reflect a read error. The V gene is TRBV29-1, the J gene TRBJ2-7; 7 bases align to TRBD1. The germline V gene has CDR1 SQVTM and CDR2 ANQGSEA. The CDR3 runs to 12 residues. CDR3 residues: CSAEQGSYEQYF. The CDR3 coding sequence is TGCAGCGCTGAACAGGGGTCCTACGAGCAGTACTTC.

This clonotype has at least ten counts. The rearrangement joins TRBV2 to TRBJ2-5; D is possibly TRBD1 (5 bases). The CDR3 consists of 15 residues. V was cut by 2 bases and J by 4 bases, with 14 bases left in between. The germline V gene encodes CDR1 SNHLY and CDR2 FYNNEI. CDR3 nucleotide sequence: TGTGCCAGCAGTGAACAGGGTCCCAGGTTAGAGACCCAGTACTTC. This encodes CASSEQGPRLETQYF.

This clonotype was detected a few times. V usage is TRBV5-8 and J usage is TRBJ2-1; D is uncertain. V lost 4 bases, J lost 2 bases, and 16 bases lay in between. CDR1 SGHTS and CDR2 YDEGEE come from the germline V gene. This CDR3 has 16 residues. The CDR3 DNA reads TGTGCCAGCAGCGGGGATTCGTTAAGGACCTACAATGAGCAGTTCTTC. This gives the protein CASSGDSLRTYNEQFF.

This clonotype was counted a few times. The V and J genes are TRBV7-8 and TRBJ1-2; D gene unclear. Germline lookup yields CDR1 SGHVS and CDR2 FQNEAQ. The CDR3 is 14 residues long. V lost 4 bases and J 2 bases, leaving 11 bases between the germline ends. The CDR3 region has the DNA TGTGCCAGCAGCTCCAATATAAAAAACTATGGCTACACCTTC. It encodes CASSSNIKNYGYTF.

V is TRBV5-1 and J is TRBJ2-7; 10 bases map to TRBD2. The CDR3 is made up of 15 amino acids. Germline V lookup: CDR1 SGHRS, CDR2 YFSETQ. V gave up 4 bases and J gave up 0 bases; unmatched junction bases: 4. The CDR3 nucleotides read TGCGCCAGCAGCCTTACTAGCGGGACCTCCTACGAGCAGTACTTC. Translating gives CASSLTSGTSYEQYF.

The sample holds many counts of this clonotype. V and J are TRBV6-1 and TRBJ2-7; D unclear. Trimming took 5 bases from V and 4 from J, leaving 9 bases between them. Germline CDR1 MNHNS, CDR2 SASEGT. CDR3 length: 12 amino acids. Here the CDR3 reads CASSTETYEQYF. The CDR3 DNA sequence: TGTGCCAGCAGTACCGAGACTTACGAGCAGTACTTC.

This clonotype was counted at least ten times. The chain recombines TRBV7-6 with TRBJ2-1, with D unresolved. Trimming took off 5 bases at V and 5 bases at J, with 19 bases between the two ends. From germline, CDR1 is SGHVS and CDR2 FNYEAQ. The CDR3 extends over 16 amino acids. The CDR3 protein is CASSPAALDLNNEQFF. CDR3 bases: TGTGCCAGCAGCCCTGCCGCCCTGGACCTAAACAATGAGCAGTTCTTC.

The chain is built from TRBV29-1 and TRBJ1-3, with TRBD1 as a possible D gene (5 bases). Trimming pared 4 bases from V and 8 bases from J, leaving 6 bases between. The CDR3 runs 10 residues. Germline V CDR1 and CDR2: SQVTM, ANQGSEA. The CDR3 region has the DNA TGCAGCGTTGGGGGGGACACCATATATTTT. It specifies CSVGGDTIYF.

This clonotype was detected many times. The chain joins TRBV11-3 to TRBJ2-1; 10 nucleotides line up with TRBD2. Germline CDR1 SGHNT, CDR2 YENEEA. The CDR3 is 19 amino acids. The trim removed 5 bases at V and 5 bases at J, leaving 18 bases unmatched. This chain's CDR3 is CASSKGRTGTSDLNNEQFF. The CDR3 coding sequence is TGTGCCAGCAGCAAGGGAAGAACCGGGACTAGCGATTTGAACAATGAGCAGTTCTTC.

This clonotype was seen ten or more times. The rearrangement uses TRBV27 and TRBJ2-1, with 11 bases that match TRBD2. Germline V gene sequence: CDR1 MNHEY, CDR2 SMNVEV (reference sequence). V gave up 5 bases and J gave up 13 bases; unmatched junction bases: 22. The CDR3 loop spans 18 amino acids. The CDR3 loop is CASSPHRGRLTSGSHQFF. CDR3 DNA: TGTGCCAGCAGTCCTCACAGGGGGCGTTTAACTAGCGGGAGTCATCAGTTCTTC.

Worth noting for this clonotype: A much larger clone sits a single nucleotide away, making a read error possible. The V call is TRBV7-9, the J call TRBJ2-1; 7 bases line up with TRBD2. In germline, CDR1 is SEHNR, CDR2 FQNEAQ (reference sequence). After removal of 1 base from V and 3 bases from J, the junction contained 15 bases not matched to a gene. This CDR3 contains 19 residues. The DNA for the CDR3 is TGTGCCAGCAGCTTAGAACCCAGTCAACTAGCGATTCGCTACAATGAGCAGTTCTTC. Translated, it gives CASSLEPSQLAIRYNEQFF.

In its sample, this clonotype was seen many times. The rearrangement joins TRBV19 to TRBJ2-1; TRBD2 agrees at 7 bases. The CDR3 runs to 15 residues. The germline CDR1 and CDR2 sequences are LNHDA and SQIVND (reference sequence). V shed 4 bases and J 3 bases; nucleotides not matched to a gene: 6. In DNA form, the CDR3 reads TGTGCCAGTAGTAGGGGCGGGAGAGTCTACAATGAGCAGTTCTTC. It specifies CASSRGGRVYNEQFF.